Shown below are 20 T cell receptor beta chains from a single sample sequenced in a study of CD8+ T cells in alopecia areata. This sample's treatment: oral pan-JAK inhibitor, 5-10 mg twice daily. It was cDNA, reverse transcribed from extracted RNA, that served as the sequencing template. Profiled with immunoSEQ multiplex PCR; TCRdb holds only in-frame clones, not every one. The sample lists about 210,000 clones; roughly 66% were seen once. The source material was CD4+ T cells sorted from blood, sampled around week 46, from a patient treated with tofacitinib. These TCRs come from a human donor with alopecia areata.

This chain links TRBV5-1 with TRBJ1-2; D gene uncertain. The germline gives CDR1 SGHRS, CDR2 YFSETQ. The V and J ends lost 4 bases and 4 bases respectively, with 14 bases between them. The CDR3 contains 14 residues. As DNA, the CDR3 is TGCGCCAGCAGCACGGAGGACGGAGCCTATGGCTACACCTTC. Translating gives CASSTEDGAYGYTF. The full variable domain, rest sourced from reference TRBV5-1 and TRBJ1-2, is KAGVTQTPRYLIKTRGQQVTLSCSPISGHRSVSWYQQTPGQGLQFLFEYFSETQRNKGNFPGRFSGRQFSNSRSEMNVSTLELGDSALYLCASSTEDGAYGYTFGSGTRLTVV.

This clone has only a few counts. V usage is TRBV5-1 and J usage is TRBJ1-1, with D unclear. The germline V and J ends were trimmed by 0 bases and 4 bases, with 10 bases remaining between them. CDR3 length: 14 residues. CDR1 and CDR2 from the germline V gene are SGHRS and YFSETQ. The CDR3 bases are TGCGCCAGCAGCTTGGAGGTTGTAAGCACTGAAGCTTTCTTT. This encodes CASSLEVVSTEAFF.

The sample holds a few counts of this clone. Other DNA sequences of this sample code for an identical CDR3. The rearrangement uses TRBV30 and TRBJ1-2; D is unresolved. This CDR3 comprises 10 residues. V lost 1 base and J 7 bases, leaving 4 bases between the germline ends. The V gene's germline CDR1 is GTSNPN and CDR2 SVGIG (reference sequence). CDR3 amino acids: CAWSGGGYTF. In DNA, the CDR3 is TGTGCCTGGAGTGGAGGTGGCTACACCTTC.

The chain couples TRBV7-2 to TRBJ2-7, with D maybe TRBD2 (5 bases). Germline values: CDR1 SGHTA, CDR2 FQGNSA. Trimming cost V 3 bases and J 7 bases, with 13 bases left between them. This CDR3 spans 13 amino acids. CDR3 residues: CASSFVETGEQYF. The CDR3 coding sequence is TGTGCCAGCAGCTTTGTTGAGACGGGAGAGCAGTACTTC.

The sample holds one count of this clone. V usage is TRBV15 and J usage is TRBJ1-2, with D perhaps TRBD1 (6 bases). The length of the CDR3 is 13 residues. CDR1 and CDR2 (germline): LNHNV, YYDKDF (reference sequence). V gave up 8 bases and J gave up 4 bases, with 14 bases separating them. CDR3 sequence reads: CATYGGPSYGYTF. The CDR3 region has the DNA TGTGCCACCTACGGGGGGCCCTCCTATGGCTACACCTTC. Complete variable domain (other parts from reference TRBV15 and TRBJ1-2): DAMVIQNPRYQVTQFGKPVTLSCSQTLNHNVMYWYQQKSSQAPKLLFHYYDKDFNNEADTPDNFQSRRPNTSFCFLDIRSPGLGDTAMYLCATYGGPSYGYTFGSGTRLTVV.

This chain links TRBV4-3 with TRBJ1-1; TRBD1 might be the D (5 bases). Germline CDR1 is LGHNA and CDR2 is YSLEER. The CDR3 has 16 residues. V was trimmed by 5 bases and J by 4 bases, leaving 20 bases between them. The CDR3 bases are TGCGCCAGCAGCGCGGTGGGGGATATTCGTGGCACTGAAGCTTTCTTT. Amino acids: CASSAVGDIRGTEAFF.

This clone was found a few times. The chain joins TRBV9 to TRBJ2-1; TRBD2 aligns across 8 bases. V shed 6 bases and J 7 bases; nucleotides not matched to a gene: 6. The CDR3 is 13 amino acids. CDR1 and CDR2 (germline): SGDLS, YYNGEE. CDR3 sequence: CASNQRGRNEQFF. CDR3 sequence (DNA): TGTGCCAGCAACCAGCGGGGGAGGAATGAGCAGTTCTTC.

This chain links TRBV10-1 with TRBJ2-1, with 9 bases matching TRBD2. Germline CDR1 is WNHNN and CDR2 is SYGVQD (reference sequence). V dropped 4 bases and J dropped 9; count of bases not matched to a gene: 7. CDR3 length: 14 residues. The CDR3 nucleotides read TGCGCCAGCAGTGGGGGACTAGCCCACGCTGAGCAGTTCTTC. Residues: CASSGGLAHAEQFF.

The sample holds a few counts of this clone. J is TRBJ2-7 and V is TRBV12-5; D is tentatively TRBD1 or TRBD2 (6 bases each). The germline gives CDR1 LGHNT, CDR2 FRNRAP. CDR3 length equals 14 residues. Trimming took off 8 bases at V and 7 bases at J, with 21 bases between the two ends. CDR3 amino acids: CASSPGDTSREQYF. Here the CDR3 DNA reads TGTGCTAGTTCCCCGGGGGACACAAGTAGGGAGCAGTACTTC. Looking up the rest from reference TRBV12-5 and TRBJ2-7 gives the full variable domain: DARVTQTPRHKVTEMGQEVTMRCQPILGHNTVFWYRQTMMQGLELLAYFRNRAPLDDSGMPKDRFSAEMPDATLATLKIQPSEPRDSAVYFCASSPGDTSREQYFGPGTRLTVT.

This clone was counted a few times. This chain links TRBV5-1 with TRBJ2-7; D is perhaps TRBD1 (6 bases). Looked up from germline, CDR1 is SGHRS and CDR2 is YFSETQ. Deletions cut 0 bases from V and 3 bases from J, with 7 bases between. The CDR3 extends over 13 amino acids. This CDR3 is CASSLEGVYEQYF. In nucleotides, the CDR3 is TGCGCCAGCAGCTTGGAGGGGGTCTACGAGCAGTACTTC.

In this sample, this clone turned up a few times. V usage is TRBV19 and J usage is TRBJ2-7; D possibly corresponds to TRBD1 (5 bases). The V end lost 1 base, the J end lost 3 bases, and 7 bases lay between the germline ends. The CDR3 is 13 residues long. Looked up from germline, CDR1 is LNHDA and CDR2 is SQIVND (reference sequence). The CDR3 sequence: CASSIVQGYEQYF. CDR3 DNA sequence: TGTGCCAGTAGTATAGTTCAGGGCTACGAGCAGTACTTC.

The V gene is TRBV29-1, the J gene TRBJ1-2; TRBD1 might be the D (5 bases). Germline V gene data show CDR1 as SQVTM and CDR2 as ANQGSEA. The CDR3 contains 15 residues. Trimming left V 5 bases short and J 4 bases short, with 20 bases between. This CDR3 reads CSVILGGDRSYGYTF. The CDR3 DNA is TGCAGCGTTATCCTGGGAGGGGATCGGAGCTATGGCTACACCTTC. The full variable domain, rest sourced from reference TRBV29-1 and TRBJ1-2, is SAVISQKPSRDICQRGTSLTIQCQVDSQVTMMFWYRQQPGQSLTLIATANQGSEATYESGFVIDKFPISRPNLTFSTLTVSNMSPEDSSIYLCSVILGGDRSYGYTFGSGTRLTVV.

The chain has TRBV5-1 and TRBJ1-2; D might be TRBD1 (6 bases). The CDR3 extends over 12 amino acids. The germline V gene has CDR1 SGHRS and CDR2 YFSETQ. The germline V and J ends were trimmed by 7 bases and 3 bases, with 10 bases remaining between them. The CDR3 reads CASQGNDYGYTF. Written as DNA, the CDR3 is TGCGCCAGCCAGGGGAATGACTATGGCTACACCTTC.

The V call is TRBV15, the J call TRBJ1-2; 8 nucleotides line up with TRBD1. V was clipped by 3 bases and J by 3 bases; unmatched bases: 3. The CDR3 length is 14 residues. Germline CDR1 is LNHNV and CDR2 is YYDKDF (reference sequence). The CDR3 DNA sequence: TGTGCCACCAGCAGGGACAGGGTTGACTATGGCTACACCTTC. Amino acids: CATSRDRVDYGYTF.

The V call is TRBV7-9, the J call TRBJ1-6; D is unresolved. Trimming took 5 bases from V and 10 from J, leaving 9 bases between them. This CDR3 region has 12 residues. Germline loops: CDR1 SEHNR, CDR2 FQNEAQ (reference sequence). CDR3 sequence reads: CASSGERSPLHF. DNA of the CDR3: TGTGCCAGCAGCGGCGAGAGGTCACCCCTCCACTTT. Variable domain in full (rest from reference TRBV7-9 and TRBJ1-6): DTGVSQNPRHKITKRGQNVTFRCDPISEHNRLYWYRQTLGQGPEFLTYFQNEAQLEKSRLLSDRFSAERPKGSFSTLEIQRTEQGDSAMYLCASSGERSPLHFGNGTRLTVT.

The rearrangement joins TRBV30 to TRBJ1-1; D not resolved. Trimming removed 3 bases at V and 2 bases at J, with 7 bases between. The CDR3 runs 12 residues. Germline CDR1 is GTSNPN and CDR2 is SVGIG (reference sequence). Written as DNA, the CDR3 is TGTGCCTGGAGACGGTCTAACACTGAAGCTTTCTTT. Translating it yields CAWRRSNTEAFF.

This rearrangement joins TRBV7-8 to TRBJ1-3; D remains unclear. The ends were cut back, 1 base at V and 4 bases at J, with 8 bases in the middle. The CDR3 is 14 residues long. Germline lookup yields CDR1 SGHVS and CDR2 FQNEAQ. As DNA, the CDR3 is TGTGCCAGCAGCTTAGGGGATACCGGAAACACCATATATTTT. It yields the protein CASSLGDTGNTIYF.

The chain couples TRBV7-6 to TRBJ2-5, with 9 positions matching TRBD1. Per the germline V gene, CDR1 is SGHVS and CDR2 is FNYEAQ. The junction had 2 bases not matched to a gene; V was cut back by 2 bases and J by 4 bases. The CDR3 contains 14 residues. CDR3 coding DNA: TGTGCCAGCAGCTTAACAGGGGGCGCAGAGACCCAGTACTTC. Translating it yields CASSLTGGAETQYF.

The chain has TRBV5-1 and TRBJ2-5, with 10 bases lining up with TRBD2. With V trimmed by 4 bases and J by 3 bases, 3 bases remained unmatched. Germline CDR1 SGHRS, CDR2 YFSETQ. The CDR3 totals 14 residues. The CDR3: CASSTGLAEETQYF. The DNA for the CDR3 is TGCGCCAGCAGCACCGGACTAGCGGAAGAGACCCAGTACTTC.

There are a few counts of this clone. The J gene is TRBJ2-7, the V gene TRBV2, with 9 bases lining up with TRBD2. The CDR3 is 13 residues long. Germline CDR1 and CDR2: SNHLY and FYNNEI. After removal of 8 bases from V and 6 bases from J, the junction contained 8 bases not matched to a gene. CDR3 sequence reads: CASVGGGASEQYF. In DNA, the CDR3 is TGTGCCAGCGTGGGCGGGGGGGCCTCCGAGCAGTACTTC.